The 32 T cell receptor beta chains below come from one sample, sequenced in a study of blood T cell repertoires in COVID-19. Assay: immunoSEQ multiplex PCR; the TCRdb copy retains only in-frame clones and omits some. The table has about 250,000 clones, around 89% seen once. The sample consisted of peripheral blood. The source of these receptors is a woman aged 30 to 39 with COVID-19, enrolled during active disease.

V gene TRBV28 combines with J gene TRBJ2-7, with D tentatively TRBD1 (6 bases). The CDR3 has 15 amino acids. V was pared by 3 bases and J by 3 bases, with 15 bases between. CDR1 and CDR2 from the germline V gene are MDHEN and SYDVKM. The chain's CDR3 is CASSFTGRLVYEQYF. The CDR3 DNA reads TGTGCCAGCAGTTTCACAGGGAGACTTGTCTACGAGCAGTACTTC. Full variable domain (missing parts from reference TRBV28 and TRBJ2-7): DVKVTQSSRYLVKRTGEKVFLECVQDMDHENMFWYRQDPGLGLRLIYFSYDVKMKEKGDIPEGYSVSREKKERFSLILESASTNQTSMYLCASSFTGRLVYEQYFGPGTRLTVT.

This chain uses TRBV28 with TRBJ1-4, with D hard to call. V lost 10 bases, J lost 0 bases, and 15 bases lay in between. Germline V gene data show CDR1 as MDHEN and CDR2 as SYDVKM. The CDR3 runs to 15 residues. This CDR3 is CATLSPSATNEKLFF. CDR3 nucleotides: TGTGCCACCCTGTCCCCCTCCGCAACTAATGAAAAACTGTTTTTT.

The gene calls are TRBV11-2 and TRBJ1-2; 9 nucleotides match TRBD1. Per germline, CDR1 SGHAT and CDR2 FQNNGV. The CDR3 totals 17 residues. Trimming cost V 8 bases and J 5 bases; bases outside gene matches: 18. CDR3 nucleotides: TGTGCCAGCTCCTCTAGGACAGGGGCCGGAGAACGATATGGCTACACCTTC. This encodes CASSSRTGAGERYGYTF.

The chain joins TRBV24-1 to TRBJ1-2; D call uncertain. The V and J ends lost 5 bases and 3 bases respectively, with 3 bases between them. CDR3 length: 11 residues. Germline V gene lookup returns CDR1 KGHDR and CDR2 SFDVKD. CDR3 protein: CATSADYGYTF. In nucleotides, the CDR3 is TGTGCCACCAGTGCAGACTATGGCTACACCTTC.

The CDR3 sequence: CASAGTGKNEQFF. In DNA, the CDR3 is TGTGCCAGCGCCGGGACAGGGAAGAATGAGCAGTTCTTC. The chain carries TRBV11-2 and TRBJ2-1, with 9 positions matching TRBD1. This CDR3 comprises 13 residues. In germline, CDR1 is SGHAT, CDR2 FQNNGV. The junction had 6 bases not matched to a gene; V was cut back by 8 bases and J by 7 bases.

J is TRBJ1-5 and V is TRBV23-1; D might be TRBD1 (6 bases). TRBV23-1 is an ORF for which the function is uncertain. V was trimmed by 0 bases and J by 2 bases, leaving 11 bases between them. CDR3 length equals 16 residues. The CDR3: CASSQSSAGGNQPQHF. CDR3 coding DNA: TGCGCCAGCAGTCAATCTTCGGCAGGGGGCAATCAGCCCCAGCATTTT.

The rearrangement links TRBV7-9 to TRBJ1-4; 7 bases fit TRBD1. This CDR3 is built from 14 residues. J was trimmed by 4 bases and V by 6 bases; bases with no gene match: 5. Germline V gives CDR1 SEHNR, CDR2 FQNEAQ (reference sequence). CDR3 sequence reads: CASRPTGRNEKLFF. Here the CDR3 DNA reads TGTGCCAGCAGACCGACAGGGCGTAATGAAAAACTGTTTTTT. The whole variable domain, remainder taken from reference TRBV7-9 and TRBJ1-4, is DTGVSQNPRHKITKRGQNVTFRCDPISEHNRLYWYRQTLGQGPEFLTYFQNEAQLEKSRLLSDRFSAERPKGSFSTLEIQRTEQGDSAMYLCASRPTGRNEKLFFGSGTQLSVL.

The V gene is TRBV6-5, the J gene TRBJ2-5; 7 positions match TRBD1. The germline V gene encodes CDR1 MNHEY and CDR2 SVGAGI. V shed 5 bases and J 2 bases; nucleotides not matched to a gene: 5. The CDR3 totals 14 residues. The CDR3 protein is CASSQDRLQETQYF. The CDR3 DNA is TGTGCCAGCAGTCAGGACAGGCTTCAAGAGACCCAGTACTTC.

The rearrangement uses TRBV27 and TRBJ1-4, with TRBD1 as a possible D gene (6 bases). There are 14 residues in the CDR3. The germline V gene has CDR1 MNHEY and CDR2 SMNVEV (reference sequence). Trimming cost V 5 bases and J 4 bases, with 11 bases left between them. The CDR3 reads CASSGGADNEKLFF. As DNA, the CDR3 is TGTGCCAGCAGTGGGGGGGCGGATAATGAAAAACTGTTTTTT.

The chain employs TRBV20-1 and TRBJ2-3; D gene unclear. Germline CDR1 DFQATT, CDR2 SNEGSKA (reference sequence). The V gene lost 6 bases and the J gene lost 4 bases, with 8 bases spanning the gap. The CDR3 length is 11 residues. CDR3 sequence: CSAIIADTQYF. For the CDR3, the DNA is TGCAGTGCGATTATAGCAGATACGCAGTATTTT.

The chain recombines TRBV20-1 with TRBJ2-5; D not resolved. Germline loops: CDR1 DFQATT, CDR2 SNEGSKA (reference sequence). The germline V and J ends were trimmed by 3 bases and 2 bases, with 10 bases remaining between them. The CDR3 contains 13 residues. CDR3 protein: CSASWWRQETQYF. Here the CDR3 DNA reads TGCAGTGCTAGTTGGTGGCGGCAAGAGACCCAGTACTTC.

The rearrangement joins TRBV7-2 to TRBJ2-3, with 7 bases that match TRBD2. The CDR3 covers 16 residues. Germline V gives CDR1 SGHTA, CDR2 FQGNSA. The junction had 6 bases not matched to a gene; V was cut back by 2 bases and J by 1 base. Here the CDR3 reads CASSLWGGEGTDTQYF. The CDR3 nucleotides read TGTGCCAGCAGCTTATGGGGAGGGGAAGGCACAGATACGCAGTATTTT.

This clone was picked up one time. The J gene is TRBJ1-1, the V gene TRBV2; D is unresolved. The V gene's germline CDR1 is SNHLY and CDR2 FYNNEI. The CDR3 length is 14 residues. V was trimmed by 4 bases and J by 6 bases, leaving 15 bases between them. The DNA for the CDR3 is TGTGCCAGCAGTGGTCGTCACACGGAGGCTGAAGCTTTCTTT. It translates to CASSGRHTEAEAFF. Full variable domain (missing parts from reference TRBV2 and TRBJ1-1): EPEVTQTPSHQVTQMGQEVILRCVPISNHLYFYWYRQILGQKVEFLVSFYNNEISEKSEIFDDQFSVERPDGSNFTLKIRSTKLEDSAMYFCASSGRHTEAEAFFGQGTRLTVV.

J is TRBJ2-1 and V is TRBV24-1; TRBD1 is a possible D gene (6 bases). The CDR3 contains 14 residues. Germline CDR1 reads KGHDR; CDR2 reads SFDVKD. V was trimmed by 4 bases and J by 9 bases, leaving 15 bases between them. In DNA, the CDR3 is TGTGCCACCAGTGACGGCAGGTGGGACATTGAGCAGTTCTTC. This translates into CATSDGRWDIEQFF.

The V and J genes are TRBV21-1 and TRBJ1-1. TRBV21-1 is a documented pseudogene. There are 16 residues in the CDR3. CDR3 region: CASSKRGGLRNTEAFF. CDR3 DNA: TGTGCCAGCAGCAAACGGGGGGGGTTACGGAACACTGAAGCTTTCTTT.

The chain carries TRBV4-1 and TRBJ2-7, with TRBD1 identical over 8 bases. The CDR3 is 15 residues long. J was trimmed by 3 bases and V by 4 bases; bases with no gene match: 8. Germline V lookup: CDR1 MGHRA, CDR2 YSYEKL. CDR3 DNA sequence: TGCGCCAGCAGCCCTCAGAGTGACAGGGGCTACGAGCAGTACGTC. The encoded protein is CASSPQSDRGYEQYV.

The sample holds one count of this clone. The chain employs TRBV18 and TRBJ2-3; 9 bases map to TRBD1. The CDR3 consists of 16 residues. The junction had 5 bases not matched to a gene; V was cut back by 2 bases and J by 2 bases. Germline V gene lookup returns CDR1 KGHSH and CDR2 LQKENI. The CDR3 protein is CASSPNRGRATDTQYF. Here the CDR3 DNA reads TGTGCCAGCTCACCAAACAGGGGGCGGGCCACAGATACGCAGTATTTT.

J is TRBJ1-1 and V is TRBV4-2, with 9 bases aligning to TRBD1. V lost 4 bases to trimming and J lost 4 bases; unmatched junction nucleotides: 4. The CDR3 has 14 amino acids. Per the germline V gene, CDR1 is LGHNA and CDR2 is YNFKEQ. CDR3: CASSRGTGSTEAFF. DNA for the CDR3: TGTGCCAGCAGCCGCGGGACAGGGAGCACTGAAGCTTTCTTT.

V usage is TRBV28 and J usage is TRBJ1-5, with 8 bases lining up with TRBD1. V lost 4 bases, J lost 2 bases, and 13 bases stayed unmatched. The CDR3 is 18 residues long. CDR1 is MDHEN, CDR2 SYDVKM, per germline. The CDR3 spells CASSYLSQGGYGNQPQHF. Written as DNA, the CDR3 is TGTGCCAGCAGTTACCTTTCACAGGGGGGGTATGGCAATCAGCCCCAGCATTTT.

The V and J genes are TRBV7-9 and TRBJ2-3; maybe TRBD1 (6 bases). Germline V gene lookup returns CDR1 SEHNR and CDR2 FQNEAQ (reference sequence). Trimming stripped 2 bases from V and 4 bases from J, with 10 bases between. This CDR3 region has 14 residues. The CDR3 nucleotides are TGTGCCAGCAGCTTAAAACAGGGCGCAGATACGCAGTATTTT. This encodes CASSLKQGADTQYF.

V usage is TRBV6-5 and J usage is TRBJ1-2; the D gene is possibly TRBD1 (6 bases). CDR3 size: 15 residues. Germline V gene lookup returns CDR1 MNHEY and CDR2 SVGAGI. The ends were cut back, 6 bases at V and 4 bases at J, with 18 bases in the middle. DNA of the CDR3: TGTGCCAGCAGAGGAACAGGGATAATCGGCTATGGCTACACCTTC. It encodes CASRGTGIIGYGYTF.

This chain links TRBV5-1 with TRBJ1-1, with TRBD1 matching 8 bases. After removal of 3 bases from V and 0 bases from J, the junction contained 13 bases not matched to a gene. The CDR3 has 18 amino acids. Germline V gene sequence: CDR1 SGHRS, CDR2 YFSETQ. The chain's CDR3 is CASSWPPGQGSMNTEAFF. The CDR3 DNA sequence: TGCGCCAGCAGCTGGCCCCCCGGACAGGGAAGCATGAACACTGAAGCTTTCTTT.

CDR3 DNA: TGTGCCAGCAGTGTGGTTTCGGGACAGGGGGCTTCGTTTAATGAAAAACTGTTTTTT. Translating it yields CASSVVSGQGASFNEKLFF. The rearrangement links TRBV6-4 to TRBJ1-4; 12 positions agree with TRBD1. Germline CDR1 is MRHNA and CDR2 is SNTAGT. V lost 4 bases and J lost 4; bases outside the gene matches: 13. The CDR3 contains 19 residues.

This chain connects TRBV2 to TRBJ2-1; 8 bases line up with TRBD2. From germline, CDR1 is SNHLY and CDR2 FYNNEI. The CDR3 consists of 16 residues. V lost 2 bases and J lost 3; bases outside the gene matches: 6. DNA of the CDR3: TGTGCCAGCAGTGAACGGCGGCTAGCGGGCTACAATGAGCAGTTCTTC. Translating gives CASSERRLAGYNEQFF.

V is TRBV5-1 and J is TRBJ2-3; 14 positions agree with TRBD2. From germline, CDR1 is SGHRS and CDR2 YFSETQ. The CDR3 totals 18 residues. J was trimmed by 7 bases and V by 4 bases; bases with no gene match: 14. Here the CDR3 reads CASSPGLAGAAGLNTQYF. CDR3 DNA: TGCGCCAGCAGCCCGGGACTAGCGGGAGCAGCGGGGTTAAATACGCAGTATTTT.

The CDR3 DNA sequence: TGTGCCAGCAGTCGGACACAGAACTACGAGCAGTACGTC. Its protein product is CASSRTQNYEQYV. This chain uses TRBV2 with TRBJ2-7; TRBD1 is a possible D gene (5 bases). Trimming pared 5 bases from V and 3 bases from J, leaving 11 bases between. The CDR3 consists of 13 residues. Germline V gene sequence: CDR1 SNHLY, CDR2 FYNNEI.

V usage is TRBV25-1 and J usage is TRBJ2-5; 8 bases are a match to TRBD2. The V gene's germline CDR1 is MGHDK and CDR2 SYGVNS. After removal of 3 bases from V and 1 base from J, the junction contained 1 base not matched to a gene. The CDR3 has 14 residues. The CDR3 region is CASSERGAQETQYF. The CDR3 DNA is TGTGCCAGCAGTGAGCGGGGGGCCCAAGAGACCCAGTACTTC.

V is TRBV9 and J is TRBJ2-1; tentative D call: TRBD2 (6 bases). This CDR3 spans 14 amino acids. The V gene lost 3 bases and the J gene lost 7 bases, with 14 bases spanning the gap. Germline V lookup: CDR1 SGDLS, CDR2 YYNGEE. CDR3 protein: CASSGGDSENEQFF. The CDR3 coding sequence is TGTGCCAGCAGCGGCGGGGATTCTGAGAATGAGCAGTTCTTC. The whole variable domain, remainder taken from reference TRBV9 and TRBJ2-1, is DSGVTQTPKHLITATGQRVTLRCSPRSGDLSVYWYQQSLDQGLQFLIQYYNGEERAKGNILERFSAQQFPDLHSELNLSSLELGDSALYFCASSGGDSENEQFFGPGTRLTVL.

This clone was recorded many times. This chain's CDR3 is CASSQNDRVNTEAFF. CDR3 coding DNA: TGCGCCAGCAGCCAGAACGACAGGGTGAACACTGAAGCTTTCTTT. The chain has TRBV4-1 and TRBJ1-1; 7 nucleotides align to TRBD1. CDR3 length: 15 residues. Germline trimming cut 3 bases from V and 0 bases from J; bases unmatched to any gene: 4. Per germline, CDR1 MGHRA and CDR2 YSYEKL.

V is TRBV28 and J is TRBJ1-1, with 8 positions matching TRBD1. The CDR3 has 13 amino acids. Germline V gives CDR1 MDHEN, CDR2 SYDVKM. Germline trimming cut 6 bases from V and 6 bases from J; bases unmatched to any gene: 6. As DNA, the CDR3 is TGTGCCAGCAGCATCCAGGGGGCCCCTGAAGCTTTCTTT. This translates into CASSIQGAPEAFF.

CDR3: CASSLPGRGYNEQFF. In nucleotides, the CDR3 is TGTGCCAGCAGCTTACCCGGGAGGGGCTACAATGAGCAGTTCTTC. The chain couples TRBV13 to TRBJ2-1; 8 positions agree with TRBD2. The CDR3 is 15 residues long. Germline V gene lookup returns CDR1 PRHDT and CDR2 FYEKMQ (reference sequence). V lost 2 bases to trimming and J lost 3 bases; unmatched junction nucleotides: 3.

The chain recombines TRBV11-3 with TRBJ2-2; 7 bases map to TRBD1. The junction had 10 bases not matched to a gene; V was cut back by 5 bases and J by 4 bases. The CDR3 runs to 16 residues. The V gene's germline CDR1 is SGHNT and CDR2 YENEEA. CDR3 nucleotide sequence: TGTGCCAGCAGCCTAATGACAGGGATGGGCACCGGGGAGCTGTTTTTT. This encodes CASSLMTGMGTGELFF.